This passage covers 2 T cell receptor beta chains from one sample sequenced in a study of technical replicates of blood from several donors. Method: immunoSEQ multiplex PCR; TCRdb's copy keeps in-frame clones and lacks some. The sample consists of 65,000 to 85,000 clones, roughly 98% of them appearing once. The sequencing input was T cells isolated from PBMCs. All receptors derive from a human donor in good health.

The chain is built from TRBV5-1 and TRBJ2-2; maybe TRBD2 (7 bases). Germline V CDR1 and CDR2: SGHRS, YFSETQ. This CDR3 has 14 residues. Between the trimmed V and J ends, which lost 7 bases and 8 bases, there was a span of 18 bases. CDR3 residues: CASAPGGHSGELFF. CDR3 nucleotide sequence: TGCGCCAGCGCCCCGGGGGGACACTCGGGGGAGCTGTTTTTT.

The CDR3 sequence is CASSLAFLDEKLFF. CDR3 sequence (DNA): TGTGCCAGCAGCTTAGCGTTTCTAGATGAAAAACTGTTTTTT. The chain uses TRBV5-6 and TRBJ1-4, with D uncertain. Germline V gene lookup returns CDR1 SGHDT and CDR2 YYEEEE. The V end lost 2 bases, the J end lost 6 bases, and 11 bases lay between the germline ends. The CDR3 is made up of 14 amino acids.